Included here is one T cell receptor (beta chain) sequence, with context. This specimen comes from a study of OX40 agonist ivuxolimab in advanced cancers. Overall study: Ivuxolimab was delivered to patients intravenously every 2 weeks at doses spanning 0.01 to 10 mg/kg.

Clones were read by immunoSEQ multiplex PCR, and TCRdb kept only the in-frame ones, dropping some. The sample contains fewer than 90,000 clones, 70% to 90% of which appear only once. With V trimmed by 4 bases and J by 5 bases, 9 bases remained unmatched. This CDR3 comprises 16 residues. Germline lookup yields CDR1 SGHRS and CDR2 YFSETQ. Source: CD4+ or CD8+ T cells sorted from blood, taken in a trial of the OX40 agonist ivuxolimab. This sequence was found in an adult with an advanced solid tumor such as melanoma, head and neck, liver or kidney cancer. The chain joins TRBV5-1 to TRBJ2-1, with 10 bases aligning to TRBD2. The CDR3 sequence is CASSPSISGRDNEQFF. The CDR3 DNA is TGCGCCAGCAGCCCCTCGATCAGCGGGAGGGACAATGAGCAGTTCTTC.